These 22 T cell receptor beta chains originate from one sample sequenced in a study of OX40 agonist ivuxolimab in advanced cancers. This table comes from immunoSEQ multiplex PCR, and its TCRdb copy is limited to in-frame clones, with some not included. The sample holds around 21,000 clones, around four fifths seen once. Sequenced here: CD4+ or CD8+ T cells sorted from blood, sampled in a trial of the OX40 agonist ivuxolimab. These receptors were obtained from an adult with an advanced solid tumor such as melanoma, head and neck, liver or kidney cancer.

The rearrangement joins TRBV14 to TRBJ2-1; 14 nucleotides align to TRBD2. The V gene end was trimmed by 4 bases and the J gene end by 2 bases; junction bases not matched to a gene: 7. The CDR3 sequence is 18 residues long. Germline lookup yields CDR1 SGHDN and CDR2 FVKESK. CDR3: CASSPGTSGRGPYNEQFF. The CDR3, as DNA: TGTGCCAGCAGCCCCGGGACTAGCGGGAGAGGGCCCTACAATGAGCAGTTCTTC.

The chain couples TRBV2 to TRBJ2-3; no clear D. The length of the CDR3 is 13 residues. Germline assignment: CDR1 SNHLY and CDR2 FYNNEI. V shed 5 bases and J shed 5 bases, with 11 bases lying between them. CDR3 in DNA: TGTGCCAGCAGTCCCCGGTTTTTAGATACGCAGTATTTT. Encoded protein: CASSPRFLDTQYF.

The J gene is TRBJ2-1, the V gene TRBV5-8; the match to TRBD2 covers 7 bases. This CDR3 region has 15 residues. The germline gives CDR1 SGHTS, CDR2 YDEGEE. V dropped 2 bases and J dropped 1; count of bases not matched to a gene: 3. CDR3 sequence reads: CASSFSGNSYNEQFF. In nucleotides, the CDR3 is TGTGCCAGCAGCTTCAGCGGGAATTCCTACAATGAGCAGTTCTTC.

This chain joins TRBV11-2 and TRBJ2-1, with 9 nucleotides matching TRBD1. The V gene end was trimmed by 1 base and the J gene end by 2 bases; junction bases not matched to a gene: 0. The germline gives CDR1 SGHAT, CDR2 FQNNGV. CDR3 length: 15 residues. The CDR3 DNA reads TGTGCCAGCAGCTTAGGACAGGGGGCCTACAATGAGCAGTTCTTC. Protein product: CASSLGQGAYNEQFF.

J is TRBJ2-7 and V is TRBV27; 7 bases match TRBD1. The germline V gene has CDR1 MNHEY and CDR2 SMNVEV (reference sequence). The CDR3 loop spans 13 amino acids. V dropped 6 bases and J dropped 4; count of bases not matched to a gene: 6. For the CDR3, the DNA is TGTGCCAGCAGCCTCGGGACAGATTACGAGCAGTACTTC. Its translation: CASSLGTDYEQYF.

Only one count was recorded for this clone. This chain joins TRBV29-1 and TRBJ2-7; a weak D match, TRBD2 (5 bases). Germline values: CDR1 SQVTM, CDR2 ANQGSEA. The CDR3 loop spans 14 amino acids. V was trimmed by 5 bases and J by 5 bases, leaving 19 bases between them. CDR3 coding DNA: TGCAGCGTTTATATGAGGGATCGCATAGACGAGCAGTACTTC. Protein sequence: CSVYMRDRIDEQYF.

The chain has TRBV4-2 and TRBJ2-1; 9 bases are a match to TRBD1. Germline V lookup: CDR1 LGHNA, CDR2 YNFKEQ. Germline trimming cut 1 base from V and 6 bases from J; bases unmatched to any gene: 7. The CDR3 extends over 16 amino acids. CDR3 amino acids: CASSQAKGQGPNEQFF. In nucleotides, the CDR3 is TGTGCCAGCAGCCAAGCAAAGGGACAGGGACCCAATGAGCAGTTCTTC.

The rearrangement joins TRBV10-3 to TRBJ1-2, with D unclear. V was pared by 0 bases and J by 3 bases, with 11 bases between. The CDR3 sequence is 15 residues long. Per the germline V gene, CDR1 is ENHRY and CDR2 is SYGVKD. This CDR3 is CAISESLGSYYGYTF. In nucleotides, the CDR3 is TGTGCCATCAGTGAGTCGTTAGGGTCATACTATGGCTACACCTTC.

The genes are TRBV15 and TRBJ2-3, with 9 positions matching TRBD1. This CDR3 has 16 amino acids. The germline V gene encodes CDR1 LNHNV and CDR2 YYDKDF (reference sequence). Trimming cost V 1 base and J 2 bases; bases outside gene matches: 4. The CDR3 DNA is TGTGCCACCAGCAGAGGACGGGACAGGGACACAGATACGCAGTATTTT. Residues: CATSRGRDRDTDTQYF.

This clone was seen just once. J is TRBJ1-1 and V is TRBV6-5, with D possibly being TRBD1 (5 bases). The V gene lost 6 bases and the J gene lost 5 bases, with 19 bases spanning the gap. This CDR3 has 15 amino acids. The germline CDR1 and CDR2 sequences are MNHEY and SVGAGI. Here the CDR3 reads CASSPRVGGRTEAFF. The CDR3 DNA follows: TGTGCCAGCAGCCCCCGAGTCGGGGGGAGGACTGAAGCTTTCTTT.

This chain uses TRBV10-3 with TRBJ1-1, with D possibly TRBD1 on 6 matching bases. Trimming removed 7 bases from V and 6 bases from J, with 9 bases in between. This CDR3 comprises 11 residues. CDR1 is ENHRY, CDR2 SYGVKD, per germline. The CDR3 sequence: CAIMEGAEAFF. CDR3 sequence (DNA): TGTGCCATCATGGAGGGGGCTGAAGCTTTCTTT.

CDR3 residues: CASSVGQGRSYEQYF. CDR3 coding DNA: TGTGCCAGCAGCGTAGGGCAGGGAAGGTCCTACGAGCAGTACTTC. The chain employs TRBV9 and TRBJ2-7, with D tentatively TRBD1 (5 bases). This CDR3 contains 15 residues. The V gene lost 0 bases and the J gene lost 1 base, with 11 bases spanning the gap. The germline gives CDR1 SGDLS, CDR2 YYNGEE. The full variable domain, with the rest looked up from reference TRBV9 and TRBJ2-7, is DSGVTQTPKHLITATGQRVTLRCSPRSGDLSVYWYQQSLDQGLQFLIQYYNGEERAKGNILERFSAQQFPDLHSELNLSSLELGDSALYFCASSVGQGRSYEQYFGPGTRLTVT.

The chain's CDR3 is CASTSYPLGEAFF. Here the CDR3 DNA reads TGCGCCAGCACCTCTTACCCTCTCGGGGAAGCTTTCTTT. The J gene is TRBJ1-1, the V gene TRBV4-1; D gene uncertain. The CDR3 is 13 residues long. In germline, CDR1 is MGHRA, CDR2 YSYEKL. V shed 7 bases and J shed 8 bases, with 17 bases lying between them.

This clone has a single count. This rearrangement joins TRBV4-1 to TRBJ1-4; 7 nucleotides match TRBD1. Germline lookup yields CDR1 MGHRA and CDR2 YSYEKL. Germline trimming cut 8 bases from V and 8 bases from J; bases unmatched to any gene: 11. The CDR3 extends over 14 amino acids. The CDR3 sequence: CASATPGGGEKLFF. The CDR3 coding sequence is TGCGCCAGCGCTACCCCAGGGGGAGGCGAAAAACTGTTTTTT.

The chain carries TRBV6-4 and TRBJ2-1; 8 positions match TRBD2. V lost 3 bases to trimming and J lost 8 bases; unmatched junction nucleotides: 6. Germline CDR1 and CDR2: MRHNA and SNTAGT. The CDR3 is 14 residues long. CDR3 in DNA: TGTGCCAGCAGTGAAGCGGGAGAGAGTTATGAGCAGTTCTTC. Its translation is CASSEAGESYEQFF.

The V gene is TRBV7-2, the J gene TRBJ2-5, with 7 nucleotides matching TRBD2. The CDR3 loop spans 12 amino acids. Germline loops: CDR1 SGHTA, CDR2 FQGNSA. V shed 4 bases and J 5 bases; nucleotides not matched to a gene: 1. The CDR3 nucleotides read TGTGCCAGCAGCTCCGGGGGGGAGACCCAGTACTTC. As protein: CASSSGGETQYF.

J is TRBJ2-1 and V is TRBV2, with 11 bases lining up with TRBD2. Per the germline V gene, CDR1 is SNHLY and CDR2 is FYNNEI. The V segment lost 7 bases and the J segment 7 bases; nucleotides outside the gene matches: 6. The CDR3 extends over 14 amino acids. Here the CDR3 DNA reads TGTGCCAGCAAGGCTAGCGGGAGGTCGAATGAGCAGTTCTTC. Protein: CASKASGRSNEQFF.

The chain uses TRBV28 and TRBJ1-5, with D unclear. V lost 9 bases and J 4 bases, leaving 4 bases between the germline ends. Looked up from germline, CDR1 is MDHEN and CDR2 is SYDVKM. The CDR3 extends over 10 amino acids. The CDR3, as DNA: TGTGCCAGGACAAATCAGCCCCAGCATTTT. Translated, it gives CARTNQPQHF.

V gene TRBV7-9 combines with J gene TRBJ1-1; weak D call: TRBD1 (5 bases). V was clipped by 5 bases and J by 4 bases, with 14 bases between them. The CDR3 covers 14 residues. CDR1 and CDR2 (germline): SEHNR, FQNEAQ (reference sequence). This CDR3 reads CASSKQALPTEAFF. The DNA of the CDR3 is TGTGCCAGCAGCAAACAGGCCCTCCCCACTGAAGCTTTCTTT. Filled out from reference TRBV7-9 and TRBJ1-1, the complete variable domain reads DTGVSQNPRHKITKRGQNVTFRCDPISEHNRLYWYRQTLGQGPEFLTYFQNEAQLEKSRLLSDRFSAERPKGSFSTLEIQRTEQGDSAMYLCASSKQALPTEAFFGQGTRLTVV.

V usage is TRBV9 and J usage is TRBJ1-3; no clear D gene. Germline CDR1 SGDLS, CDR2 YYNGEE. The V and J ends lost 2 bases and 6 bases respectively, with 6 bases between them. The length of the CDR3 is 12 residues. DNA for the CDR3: TGTGCCAGCAGCGTTCGGGAAAACACCATATATTTT. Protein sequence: CASSVRENTIYF.

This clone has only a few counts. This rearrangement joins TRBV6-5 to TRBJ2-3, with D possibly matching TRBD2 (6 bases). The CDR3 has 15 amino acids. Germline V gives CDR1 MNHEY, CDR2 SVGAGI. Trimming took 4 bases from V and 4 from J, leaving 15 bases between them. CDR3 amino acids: CASSSGGDKPDTQYF. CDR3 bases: TGTGCCAGCAGTTCTGGCGGGGATAAACCAGATACGCAGTATTTT.

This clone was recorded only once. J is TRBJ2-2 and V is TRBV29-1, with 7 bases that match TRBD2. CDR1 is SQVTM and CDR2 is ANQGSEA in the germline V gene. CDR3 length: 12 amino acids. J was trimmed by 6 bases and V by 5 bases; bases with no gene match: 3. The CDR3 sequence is CSVPRGAGELFF. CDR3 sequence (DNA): TGCAGCGTTCCTCGGGGGGCCGGGGAGCTGTTTTTT.